The source of this T cell receptor beta chain is a study of T cell responses to AZD1222 COVID-19 vaccine. The data were produced by immunoSEQ multiplex PCR, yet TCRdb's version contains in-frame clones alone and is incomplete. Of around 260,000 clones in the sample, 80% to 95% were seen once. Unmatched junction bases numbered 8, after V lost 5 bases and J lost 8 bases. The germline V gene has CDR1 SGHTA and CDR2 FQGNSA. The CDR3 has 13 amino acids. This sample comprised peripheral blood, obtained on day 0 of AZD1222 vaccination. The TCR was taken from an adult in good health. The gene calls are TRBV7-2 and TRBJ1-2, with 7 bases lining up with TRBD1. The CDR3 protein is CASSTRQGRGYTF. CDR3 DNA sequence: TGTGCCAGCAGCACTAGACAGGGTAGGGGCTACACCTTC.